The clone carrying this T cell receptor beta chain was counted many times. Its antigen is not identified. The CDR3 runs to 12 residues. V was pared by 8 bases and J by 9 bases, with 14 bases between. The germline CDR1 and CDR2 sequences are SNHLY and FYNNEI. This sample stems from a study of CD8 T cells in ankylosing spondylitis. Quantitative molecular-barcoded 5'-RACE generated the TCR beta libraries. TCRdb reprocessed the 5' RACE reads with MiXCR, giving one entry per CDR3 protein. The sample lists 200,000 to 250,000 distinct CDR3 sequences, roughly a tenth seen once, with around 2.6% in the top ten. Overall study results and limits: Researchers reportedly found disease-linked clones significantly enriched in matched ankylosing spondylitis synovial fluid. With a CD8+ phenotype, disease-linked clones were relatively rare in peripheral blood. A TCR beta motif made of about 8 highly homologous variants seemed typical of ankylosing spondylitis blood.

The sample consisted of blood, either unsorted or a sorted T cell fraction (not recorded which). The receptor comes from a male donor with ankylosing spondylitis or in good health (not recorded which). The chain employs TRBV2 and TRBJ2-1; D is undetermined. This CDR3 is CASSTEWSEQFF. The CDR3 DNA follows: TGTGCCAGCTCCACGGAGTGGAGTGAGCAGTTCTTC.